This is a list of T cell receptor beta chains from one sample in a study of T cell responses to AZD1222 COVID-19 vaccine. Measured with immunoSEQ multiplex PCR; TCRdb has only the in-frame clones, and not every one. The sample consists of some 140,000 clones, over 85% of them appearing once. The sample here was peripheral blood, taken on day 0 of AZD1222 vaccination. The receptors shown here come from an adult in good health. Each CDR3 is given with its conserved first and last residue. A D gene is named only where the DNA matches it firmly. Only some rows state a clone size, as once, few, many or a class for expanded clones.

TRBD1	NA	18	TRBV19	TRBJ1-4	TGTGCCAGTAGTATAGGGGGACAGTTACTTTCAACTAATGAAAAACTGTTTTTT	CASSIGGQLLSTNEKLFF
NA	NA	13	TRBV29-1	TRBJ1-5	TGCAGCGTTGAAGAGCGACGGGGGTGGCCCCAGCATTTT	CSVEERRGWPQHF
TRBD2	few	16	TRBV13	TRBJ2-7	TGTGCCAGCTCACAATTTTACAGTAGCGGGCTCTACGAGCAGTACTTC	CASSQFYSSGLYEQYF
NA	NA	11	TRBV24-1	TRBJ2-5	TGTGCCACCAGTCTATGGGAGACCCAGTACTTC	CATSLWETQYF
NA	NA	12	TRBV7-9	TRBJ1-5	TGTGCCAGCAGCTTATTAAATCAGCCCCAGCATTTT	CASSLLNQPQHF
NA	NA	16	TRBV9	TRBJ2-1	TGTGCCAGCAGCGTAGTTCTCGGCTCGTACAACAATGAGCAGTTCTTC	CASSVVLGSYNNEQFF
NA	NA	13	TRBV3-1/TRBV3-2	TRBJ2-5	TGTGCCAGCAGCCACGAGGGGCAAGAGACCCAGTACTTC	CASSHEGQETQYF
NA	once	15	TRBV2	TRBJ1-6	TGTGCCAGCAGTGCGGACTCTTCGTATAATTCACCCCTCCACTTT	CASSADSSYNSPLHF
TRBD1	NA	16	TRBV19	TRBJ1-1	TGTGCCAGTAGTACCGACAGGGTCGTTTCGAACACTGAAGCTTTCTTT	CASSTDRVVSNTEAFF
NA	NA	15	TRBV7-2	TRBJ1-1	TGTGCCAGCAGCTTCGGTACCGGGCGAGGTACTGAAGCTTTCTTT	CASSFGTGRGTEAFF
TRBD2	NA	15	TRBV6-4	TRBJ2-1	TGTGCCAGCAGTGTACGTCTAGCGGGAGTCAATGAGCAGTTCTTC	CASSVRLAGVNEQFF
TRBD1	NA	12	TRBV2	TRBJ1-5	TGTGCCAGCACGGGACAGAGTCAGCCCCAGCATTTT	CASTGQSQPQHF
NA	NA	14	TRBV6-2/TRBV6-3	TRBJ2-2	TGTGCCAGCAGTTCCTCGTCGGACACCGGGGAGCTGTTTTTT	CASSSSSDTGELFF
TRBD1	NA	15	TRBV4-1	TRBJ1-2	TGCGCCAGCAGCCACCCCCACAGGGGGCGCAATGGCTACACCTTC	CASSHPHRGRNGYTF
TRBD1	NA	16	TRBV5-1	TRBJ2-1	TGCGCCAGCAGCTTGTTACAGGGGGCGACGGGCAATGAGCAGTTCTTC	CASSLLQGATGNEQFF
TRBD1	NA	18	TRBV5-6	TRBJ1-4	TGTGCCAGCAGCTCAAACCGGGACAGGGGGTCTCAGAATGAAAAACTGTTTTTT	CASSSNRDRGSQNEKLFF
NA	NA	14	TRBV19	TRBJ1-5	TGTGCCAGTAGCCCAAACCAGGGGAATCAGCCCCAGCATTTT	CASSPNQGNQPQHF
NA	NA	14	TRBV18	TRBJ2-3	TGTGCCAGCTCAGACGCCTTTAGCACAGATACGCAGTATTTT	CASSDAFSTDTQYF
TRBD2	NA	14	TRBV11-3	TRBJ2-1	TGTGCCAGCAGCCTAGCGGGGGCCTACAATGAGCAGTTCTTC	CASSLAGAYNEQFF
NA	NA	15	TRBV10-3	TRBJ2-2	TGTGCCATCAGTGAGTCGAAGCGAGGGGCCGGGGAGCTGTTTTTT	CAISESKRGAGELFF
TRBD1	NA	14	TRBV2	TRBJ1-2	TGTGCCAGCAGGTCCCAGGGGGCAGTCTATGGCTACACCTTC	CASRSQGAVYGYTF
TRBD1	NA	16	TRBV28	TRBJ1-5	TGTGCCAGCAGTTTATGGTCAACAGGGGCTAATCAGCCCCAGCATTTT	CASSLWSTGANQPQHF
NA	NA	14	TRBV27	TRBJ1-6	TGTGCCAGCAGTTTCGGACGGCTTAATTCACCCCTCCACTTT	CASSFGRLNSPLHF
TRBD1	NA	15	TRBV18	TRBJ1-1	TGTGCCAGCTCACCGGGACAGATTGGGAACACTGAAGCTTTCTTT	CASSPGQIGNTEAFF
NA	few	12	TRBV6-5	TRBJ2-2	TGTGCCAGCAGTCGCCACACCGGGGAGCTGTTTTTT	CASSRHTGELFF
NA	NA	18	TRBV10-2	TRBJ1-3	TGCGCCAGCACCGAGTGGGACCCGTTGAGGGGTCCCGGAAACACCATATATTTT	CASTEWDPLRGPGNTIYF
NA	NA	16	TRBV30	TRBJ1-6	TGTGCCTGGAGTCCTTGGCAGTTCCCGATAGACTCACCCCTCCACTTT	CAWSPWQFPIDSPLHF
TRBD1	NA	14	TRBV5-4	TRBJ1-1	TGTGCCAGCAGCTTGGGACAGGGAGTCACTGAAGCTTTCTTT	CASSLGQGVTEAFF
NA	NA	13	TRBV5-1	TRBJ2-5	TGCGCCAGCAGCTTGGCCAACAGAGAGACCCAGTACTTC	CASSLANRETQYF
TRBD2	few	14	TRBV6-4	TRBJ2-1	TGTGCCAGCAGTGACGGACTAGCGGGGGGTGAGCAGTTCTTC	CASSDGLAGGEQFF
NA	NA	18	TRBV4-1	TRBJ1-5	TGCGCCAGCAGCCAAGATGAAACCTTGGACAGAATACGTTCCTCCCAGCATTTT	CASSQDETLDRIRSSQHF
TRBD1	once	17	TRBV5-4	TRBJ1-2	TGTGCCAGCAGCTTGGGGACCCGACAGGGGGCGTACTATGGCTACACCTTC	CASSLGTRQGAYYGYTF
NA	NA	15	TRBV6-4	TRBJ1-2	TGTGCCAGCAGTGACTCCGGTAGATCGCGCTATGGCTACACCTTC	CASSDSGRSRYGYTF
NA	NA	15	TRBV2	TRBJ1-6	TGTGCCAGCAGCGACACCGGGGCAGGAAATTCACCCCTCCACTTT	CASSDTGAGNSPLHF
NA	NA	13	TRBV29-1	TRBJ1-1	TGCAGCGTCCCCAAAGGGGGGAACACTGAAGCTTTCTTT	CSVPKGGNTEAFF
NA	NA	14	TRBV6-5	TRBJ1-2	TGTGCCAGCAGCCCGCCGGGACCGAACTATGGCTACACCTTC	CASSPPGPNYGYTF
TRBD2	NA	16	TRBV5-1	TRBJ2-4	TGCGCCAGCAGCTTGCTACTAGGACTAGGGCCAAACATTCAGTACTTC	CASSLLLGLGPNIQYF
TRBD1	NA	16	TRBV5-5	TRBJ2-2	TGTGCCAGCAGCTCCGGTTGGACAGGGGGTACCGGGGAGCTGTTTTTT	CASSSGWTGGTGELFF